The rows below give T cell receptor beta chains drawn from one sample of a study of OX40 agonist ivuxolimab in advanced cancers. Sequencing was performed with immunoSEQ multiplex PCR; in TCRdb, only in-frame clones are kept and a portion is missing. The top ten hold approximately 0.99% of the sample, which has some 140,000 clones, just over 90% seen once. Here the sequenced sample was CD4+ or CD8+ T cells sorted from blood, taken in a trial of the OX40 agonist ivuxolimab. The source of these receptors is an adult with an advanced solid tumor such as melanoma, head and neck, liver or kidney cancer. The CDR3 runs from the conserved cysteine through the conserved F or W. Clone size is not always given. Where it is, it says once, few, many or a class for expanded clones.

length | size | V | CDR3
15 | - | TRBV4-1 | CASSPLAGYNQPQHF
15 | many | TRBV29-1 | CSAVGPGTNTGELFF
11 | - | TRBV19 | CASVSDGGYTF
14 | - | TRBV19 | CASSIGLAIYEQYF
16 | - | TRBV5-1 | CASSSGRGLSTDTQYF
17 | - | TRBV5-1 | CASSLTGIGGLDTEAFF
19 | - | TRBV7-9 | CASSTLIRDGGFSNTEAFF
14 | - | TRBV5-8 | CASSFGQGYYIQYF
15 | - | TRBV5-1 | CASSSGTAHLSEQYF
13 | - | TRBV9 | CASSVAPKGTQYF
15 | once | TRBV6-1 | CASRLGHFSGNTIYF
13 | - | TRBV6-6 | CASSSTGDTEAFF
16 | - | TRBV5-1 | CASSLVAGATYNEQFF
16 | - | TRBV6-5 | CASSYSTGTGPYEQYF
11 | - | TRBV14 | CASSLGGEQYF
14 | - | TRBV5-6 | CASSPWTGGYEQYF
17 | - | TRBV7-9 | CASSLGLGTGVTGELFF
16 | - | TRBV14 | CASSDRLREFANEQFF
14 | once | TRBV5-6 | CASSFGSRFYEQYF
15 | - | TRBV6-4 | CASSRLAGNTGELFF
15 | - | TRBV30 | CAWSVGGQANQPQHF
12 | - | TRBV12-5 | CASGLGPETQYF
13 | - | TRBV25-1 | CASSDLANYGYTF
14 | - | TRBV6-1 | CASTLTSKKETQYF
16 | - | TRBV18 | CASSPRGGEANYGYTF
14 | - | TRBV30 | CAWQGTSYNSPLHF
15 | - | TRBV28 | CASSFGGAGSYEQYF
14 | few | TRBV11-1 | CASSGQGGYTEAFF
16 | once | TRBV7-3 | CASSSRAGVGIHEQYF
12 | once | TRBV5-4 | CASSFLFREQFF
18 | once | TRBV4-3 | CASSQDRQGGSGANVLTF
15 | - | TRBV5-4 | CASSLPAGSYNEQFF
13 | - | TRBV14 | CASSQPATYGYTF
15 | few | TRBV27 | CASSFGLGNTGELFF
15 | - | TRBV6-5 | CASSYSFTMNTEAFF
18 | - | TRBV19 | CASSMPGLAGVPYNEQFF
14 | - | TRBV14 | CASSQDLGGTEAFF
16 | - | TRBV4-1 | CASSQEWRVSNQPQHF
17 | few | TRBV5-1 | CASSPPIPGQDPYEQYF
14 | - | TRBV19 | CASSIEGRNTEAFF
15 | few | TRBV28 | CASRHTGTGNYGYTF
12 | - | TRBV6-5 | CASSYEGDGYTF
13 | few | TRBV18 | CASSPVSSSEQYF
16 | - | TRBV13 | CASSPRDTSSYNEQFF
14 | - | TRBV19 | CASSMSLVVGEQFF
16 | - | TRBV5-1 | CASSFTSGRAEDTQYF
14 | few | TRBV28 | CASSSMPGVHEQYF
15 | - | TRBV7-2 | CASSFGTGSTDTQYF